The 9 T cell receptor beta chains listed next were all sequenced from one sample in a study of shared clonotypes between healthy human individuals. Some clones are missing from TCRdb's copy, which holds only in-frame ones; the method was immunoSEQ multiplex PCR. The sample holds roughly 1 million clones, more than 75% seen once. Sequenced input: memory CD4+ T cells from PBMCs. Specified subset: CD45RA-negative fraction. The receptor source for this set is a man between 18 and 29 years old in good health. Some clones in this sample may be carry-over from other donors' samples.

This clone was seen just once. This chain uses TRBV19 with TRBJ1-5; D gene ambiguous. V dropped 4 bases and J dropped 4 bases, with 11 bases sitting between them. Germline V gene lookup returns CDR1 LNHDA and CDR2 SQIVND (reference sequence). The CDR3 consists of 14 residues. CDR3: CASSTGRLNQPQHF. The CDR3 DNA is TGTGCCAGTAGTACCGGACGCCTGAATCAGCCCCAGCATTTT. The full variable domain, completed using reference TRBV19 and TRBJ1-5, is DGGITQSPKYLFRKEGQNVTLSCEQNLNHDAMYWYRQDPGQGLRLIYYSQIVNDFQKGDIAEGYSVSREKKESFPLTVTSAQKNPTAFYLCASSTGRLNQPQHFGDGTRLSIL.

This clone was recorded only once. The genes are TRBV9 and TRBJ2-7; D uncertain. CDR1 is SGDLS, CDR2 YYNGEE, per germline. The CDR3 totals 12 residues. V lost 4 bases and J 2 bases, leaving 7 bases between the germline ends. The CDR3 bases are TGTGCCAGCAGCTCAAATCCCTACGAGCAGTACTTC. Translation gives CASSSNPYEQYF.

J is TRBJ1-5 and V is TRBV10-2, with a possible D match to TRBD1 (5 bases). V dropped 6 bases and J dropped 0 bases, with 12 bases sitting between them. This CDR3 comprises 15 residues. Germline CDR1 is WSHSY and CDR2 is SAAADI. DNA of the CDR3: TGCGCCAGCAGGTCGGGGGGATATAGCAATCAGCCCCAGCATTTT. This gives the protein CASRSGGYSNQPQHF.

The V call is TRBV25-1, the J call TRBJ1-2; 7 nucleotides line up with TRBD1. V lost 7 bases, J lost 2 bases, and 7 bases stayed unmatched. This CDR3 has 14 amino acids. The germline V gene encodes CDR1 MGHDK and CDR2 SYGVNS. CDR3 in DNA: TGTGCCAGCAAAGAGGCAGGGGGGAACTATGGCTACACCTTC. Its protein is CASKEAGGNYGYTF.

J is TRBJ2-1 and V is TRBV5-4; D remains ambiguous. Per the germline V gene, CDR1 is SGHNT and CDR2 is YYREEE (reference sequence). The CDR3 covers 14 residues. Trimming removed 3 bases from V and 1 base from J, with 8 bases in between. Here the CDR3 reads CASSSAASYNEQFF. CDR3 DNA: TGTGCCAGCAGCTCGGCCGCATCCTACAATGAGCAGTTCTTC.

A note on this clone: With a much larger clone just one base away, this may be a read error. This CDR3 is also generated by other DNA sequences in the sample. For the CDR3, the DNA is TGTGCCAGCAGCTTGCAGGGGAACACTGAAGCTTTCTTT. Amino acid sequence: CASSLQGNTEAFF. V and J are TRBV5-6 and TRBJ1-1; maybe TRBD1 (5 bases). The CDR3 runs to 13 residues. Trimming took 1 base from V and 1 from J, leaving 5 bases between them. Germline CDR1 reads SGHDT; CDR2 reads YYEEEE.

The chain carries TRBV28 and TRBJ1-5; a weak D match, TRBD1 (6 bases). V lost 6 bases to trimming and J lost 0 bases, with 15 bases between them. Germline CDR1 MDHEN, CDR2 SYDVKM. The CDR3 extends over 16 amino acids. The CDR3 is CASSQRDIDSNQPQHF. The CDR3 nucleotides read TGTGCCAGCAGCCAAAGGGACATCGATAGCAATCAGCCCCAGCATTTT.

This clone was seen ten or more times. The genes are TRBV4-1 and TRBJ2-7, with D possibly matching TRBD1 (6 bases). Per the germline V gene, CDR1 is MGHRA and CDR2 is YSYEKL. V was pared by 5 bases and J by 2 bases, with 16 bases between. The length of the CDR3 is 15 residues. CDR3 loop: CASSNTGTTTYEQYF. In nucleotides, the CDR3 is TGCGCCAGCAGCAACACCGGGACAACGACCTACGAGCAGTACTTC.

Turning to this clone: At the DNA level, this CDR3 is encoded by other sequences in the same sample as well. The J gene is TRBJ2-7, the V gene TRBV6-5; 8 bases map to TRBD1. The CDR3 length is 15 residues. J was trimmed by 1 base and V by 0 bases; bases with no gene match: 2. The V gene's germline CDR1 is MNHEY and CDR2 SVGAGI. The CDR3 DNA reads TGTGCCAGCAGTTACTCCGACAGGGGATCCTACGAGCAGTACTTC. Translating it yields CASSYSDRGSYEQYF.